The 27 T cell receptor beta chains listed next were all sequenced from one sample in a study of human T cells and chemical hapten exposure. The sample's time point: patch test 1, 2 weeks after DPC sensitization. Described treatment: therapeutic diphenylcyclopropenone sensitization with weekly scalp DPC. TCRdb redid the calling of the RACE reads with MiXCR, one entry per CDR3 protein. The table records 180,000 or so distinct CDR3 sequences, 20% to 25% of them present only once. This specimen was whole blood, taken in connection with sensitization to the hapten diphenylcyclopropenone (DPC). Every receptor here comes from a woman between 50 and 59 years old with alopecia areata. Some clones in this sample may be carry-over from other donors' samples.

The V call is TRBV5-1, the J call TRBJ1-5; a weak D match, TRBD1 (5 bases). Germline CDR1 SGHRS, CDR2 YFSETQ. The CDR3 length is 14 residues. Between the trimmed V and J ends, which lost 0 bases and 8 bases, there was a span of 12 bases. The CDR3 bases are TGCGCCAGCAGCTTGGGGGCAGGGAAGGAGCCCCAGCATTTT. Translation: CASSLGAGKEPQHF.

With regard to this clonotype: This may be a read error: a much more frequent sequence differs by one nucleotide. The chain employs TRBV5-1 and TRBJ2-7, with D tentatively TRBD1 (5 bases). Trimming pared 3 bases from V and 6 bases from J, leaving 7 bases between. This CDR3 contains 11 residues. CDR1 and CDR2 (germline): SGHRS, YFSETQ. The DNA for the CDR3 is TGCGCCAGCAGCTCCCAGGGCGAGCAGTACTTC. As protein: CASSSQGEQYF.

V is TRBV10-2 and J is TRBJ2-3, with 8 bases matching TRBD2. Germline CDR1 is WSHSY and CDR2 is SAAADI. The ends lost 4 bases at V and 1 base at J; junction bases unmatched: 13. The CDR3 contains 18 residues. The CDR3 region is CASSGTSGKRVGTDTQYF. CDR3 DNA sequence: TGCGCCAGCAGTGGCACTAGCGGCAAGAGAGTGGGCACAGATACGCAGTATTTT.

The chain uses TRBV5-1 and TRBJ2-1; TRBD2 agrees at 7 bases. Germline V gene sequence: CDR1 SGHRS, CDR2 YFSETQ. The CDR3 is made up of 14 amino acids. Unmatched junction bases numbered 3, after V lost 6 bases and J lost 0 bases. The CDR3 bases are TGCGCCAGCACCCCGGGGGGCTCCTACAATGAGCAGTTCTTC. This encodes CASTPGGSYNEQFF.

The chain couples TRBV7-8 to TRBJ2-2; D gene ambiguous. The CDR3 runs to 11 residues. Germline V gene lookup returns CDR1 SGHVS and CDR2 FQNEAQ. The V end lost 5 bases, the J end lost 6 bases, and 4 bases lay between the germline ends. This chain's CDR3 is CASSPPGELFF. In DNA form, the CDR3 reads TGTGCCAGCAGCCCCCCCGGGGAGCTGTTTTTT.

The rearrangement joins TRBV9 to TRBJ2-3; D possibly uses TRBD1 or TRBD2 (5 bases each). V lost 2 bases and J lost 3, with 13 bases in between. Germline V CDR1 and CDR2: SGDLS, YYNGEE. The CDR3 loop spans 15 amino acids. This CDR3 is CASSVGPQGTDTQYF. The CDR3 DNA sequence: TGTGCCAGCAGCGTGGGACCTCAAGGGACAGATACGCAGTATTTT.

The rearrangement links TRBV9 to TRBJ2-1; 11 positions match TRBD2. This CDR3 spans 17 amino acids. Germline CDR1 is SGDLS and CDR2 is YYNGEE. V shed 4 bases and J 4 bases; nucleotides not matched to a gene: 10. This chain's CDR3 is CASSSLPGLAVYNEQFF. For the CDR3, the DNA is TGTGCCAGCAGCTCCCTGCCGGGACTAGCGGTTTACAATGAGCAGTTCTTC.

The chain joins TRBV7-6 to TRBJ2-1; 8 nucleotides line up with TRBD2. This CDR3 spans 16 amino acids. Germline V lookup: CDR1 SGHVS, CDR2 FNYEAQ. With 1 base clipped from V and 4 bases from J, the junction kept 6 bases outside the gene matches. The CDR3: CASSLDASGPYNEQFF. The CDR3, as DNA: TGTGCCAGCAGCTTAGATGCTAGCGGGCCGTACAATGAGCAGTTCTTC.

This clonotype was observed a single time. The CDR3 bases are TGTGCCAGCAGTAAGGACAGGGCCTATGGCTACACCTTC. Translating gives CASSKDRAYGYTF. V is TRBV12-3 or TRBV12-4 and J is TRBJ1-2; 8 nucleotides agree with TRBD1. V was pared by 5 bases and J by 4 bases, with 3 bases of the junction left unmatched. The CDR3 is made up of 13 amino acids.

This clonotype came up many times. The V gene is TRBV6-1, the J gene TRBJ1-1, with 9 bases fitting TRBD1. Losses at the gene ends were 0 bases for V and 6 bases for J; bases not matched to a gene: 8. Germline assignment: CDR1 MNHNS and CDR2 SASEGT. The CDR3 extends over 16 amino acids. The CDR3 here is CASSEAWPGQGAEAFF. CDR3 nucleotides: TGTGCCAGCAGTGAAGCCTGGCCGGGACAGGGAGCTGAAGCTTTCTTT.

The genes are TRBV25-1 and TRBJ2-2; D perhaps matches TRBD1 (6 bases). Trimming removed 6 bases at V and 5 bases at J, with 7 bases between. The germline gives CDR1 MGHDK, CDR2 SYGVNS. The CDR3 has 12 amino acids. The CDR3 loop is CASRQGTGELFF. Here the CDR3 DNA reads TGTGCCAGCAGACAGGGAACCGGGGAGCTGTTTTTT.

This clonotype was seen more than once but under ten times. V gene TRBV5-1 combines with J gene TRBJ2-2, with 11 bases matching TRBD2. The V segment lost 3 bases and the J segment 2 bases; nucleotides outside the gene matches: 6. This CDR3 comprises 17 residues. CDR1 SGHRS and CDR2 YFSETQ come from the germline V gene. Here the CDR3 reads CASSSPSGRINTGELFF. DNA of the CDR3: TGCGCCAGCAGCTCCCCTAGCGGGAGGATCAACACCGGGGAGCTGTTTTTT.

V gene TRBV18 combines with J gene TRBJ1-6, with TRBD1 matching 7 bases. Trimming took 0 bases from V and 10 from J; bases not matched to a gene: 6. This CDR3 region has 15 residues. Germline V gene sequence: CDR1 KGHSH, CDR2 LQKENI. The CDR3, as DNA: TGTGCCAGCTCACCACCGCAGGGGGGAAGCTCACCCCTCCACTTT. It codes for CASSPPQGGSSPLHF.

This clonotype was found a few times. The chain combines TRBV6-2 or TRBV6-3 with TRBJ2-7; D might be TRBD1 (6 bases). The CDR3 is 17 amino acids. The germline CDR1 and CDR2 sequences are MNHEY and SVGEGT. V lost 5 bases and J 3 bases, leaving 23 bases between the germline ends. The CDR3 region has the DNA TGTGCCAGCAGTCAAGAGGGGTCTGGACAGTTTATCTACGAGCAGTACTTC. It translates to CASSQEGSGQFIYEQYF.

The V call is TRBV6-5, the J call TRBJ1-1; D ambiguous. The germline gives CDR1 MNHEY, CDR2 SVGAGI. The CDR3 loop spans 13 amino acids. The V gene lost 5 bases and the J gene lost 5 bases, with 12 bases spanning the gap. The CDR3 loop reads CASSPFGWTEAFF. In DNA form, the CDR3 reads TGTGCCAGCAGTCCCTTCGGTTGGACTGAAGCTTTCTTT.

The chain combines TRBV2 with TRBJ1-5; perhaps TRBD1 as D (6 bases). V was shortened by 4 bases and J by 7 bases, with 14 bases between the two germline ends. CDR3 length: 14 amino acids. Germline lookup yields CDR1 SNHLY and CDR2 FYNNEI. In DNA form, the CDR3 reads TGTGCCAGCAGTGCCCAACAGGGAAGGCAGCCCCAGCATTTT. It translates to CASSAQQGRQPQHF.

The chain joins TRBV20-1 to TRBJ2-1; 13 bases line up with TRBD2. V shed 5 bases and J 9 bases; nucleotides not matched to a gene: 13. The CDR3 runs to 16 residues. Germline V gene lookup returns CDR1 DFQATT and CDR2 SNEGSKA (reference sequence). This chain's CDR3 is CSARPPGLAGYGEQFF. CDR3 coding DNA: TGCAGTGCTCGGCCCCCGGGACTAGCGGGGTACGGTGAGCAGTTCTTC.

This rearrangement joins TRBV6-6 to TRBJ2-5; TRBD2 matches at 8 bases. After removal of 7 bases from V and 3 bases from J, the junction contained 7 bases not matched to a gene. Looked up from germline, CDR1 is MNHNY and CDR2 is SVGAGI (reference sequence). The CDR3 extends over 14 amino acids. The chain's CDR3 is CASIAGGGKETQYF. CDR3 sequence (DNA): TGTGCCAGCATTGCGGGGGGAGGAAAAGAGACCCAGTACTTC.

This clonotype was seen once. This chain links TRBV29-1 with TRBJ1-2; a weak D match, TRBD1 (6 bases). The CDR3 is 12 residues long. Germline V gene data show CDR1 as SQVTM and CDR2 as ANQGSEA. CDR3 DNA: TGCAGTAACGAGGGGGGGGATTATGGCTACACCTTC. This translates into CSNEGGDYGYTF.

This clonotype was seen only a few times. This sequence joins TRBV29-1 and TRBJ2-1; TRBD2 aligns across 9 bases. This CDR3 region has 16 residues. Germline V gene lookup returns CDR1 SQVTM and CDR2 ANQGSEA. V dropped 5 bases and J dropped 3; count of bases not matched to a gene: 11. CDR3 protein: CSVSGTSQGGYNEQFF. The CDR3 DNA reads as TGCAGCGTTTCCGGGACTAGCCAGGGGGGCTACAATGAGCAGTTCTTC.

The rearrangement links TRBV5-6 to TRBJ2-2, with TRBD1 as a possible D gene (5 bases). The CDR3 length is 15 residues. Between the trimmed V and J ends, which lost 4 bases and 3 bases, there was a span of 13 bases. Germline values: CDR1 SGHDT, CDR2 YYEEEE. The DNA for the CDR3 is TGTGCCAGCAGCAACCCTCAGGGCGACACCGGGGAGCTGTTTTTT. Protein sequence: CASSNPQGDTGELFF. Complete variable domain (other parts from reference TRBV5-6 and TRBJ2-2): DAGVTQSPTHLIKTRGQQVTLRCSPKSGHDTVSWYQQALGQGPQFIFQYYEEEERQRGNFPDRFSGHQFPNYSSELNVNALLLGDSALYLCASSNPQGDTGELFFGEGSRLTVL.

The chain employs TRBV5-1 and TRBJ2-2; D ambiguous. Deletions cut 0 bases from V and 2 bases from J, with 5 bases between. CDR3 length equals 14 residues. The germline V gene has CDR1 SGHRS and CDR2 YFSETQ. DNA of the CDR3: TGCGCCAGCAGCTTGGCTGTTAACACCGGGGAGCTGTTTTTT. As protein: CASSLAVNTGELFF. The full variable domain, rest sourced from reference TRBV5-1 and TRBJ2-2, is KAGVTQTPRYLIKTRGQQVTLSCSPISGHRSVSWYQQTPGQGLQFLFEYFSETQRNKGNFPGRFSGRQFSNSRSEMNVSTLELGDSALYLCASSLAVNTGELFFGEGSRLTVL.

Only a few counts were recorded for this clonotype. The genes are TRBV5-1 and TRBJ2-1, with 13 bases fitting TRBD2. Germline V gene sequence: CDR1 SGHRS, CDR2 YFSETQ. The ends lost 4 bases at V and 8 bases at J; junction bases unmatched: 9. The CDR3 covers 16 residues. The CDR3 coding sequence is TGCGCCAGCAGCACCTGGACTAGCGGGAGAGGGGATGAGCAGTTCTTC. This sequence encodes CASSTWTSGRGDEQFF.

This clonotype was seen only a few times. This chain joins TRBV13 and TRBJ2-7, with D possibly being TRBD2 (6 bases). Trimming stripped 3 bases from V and 4 bases from J, with 13 bases between. The CDR3 has 14 residues. Germline V gene sequence: CDR1 PRHDT, CDR2 FYEKMQ (reference sequence). CDR3 bases: TGTGCCAGCAGCTTGCCCGGGAGAGTATACGAGCAGTACTTC. It is translated as CASSLPGRVYEQYF.

V usage is TRBV7-8 and J usage is TRBJ1-5; 12 bases agree with TRBD1. CDR3 length equals 15 residues. The V and J ends lost 5 bases and 6 bases, in that order; junction bases with no gene match: 5. The germline V gene encodes CDR1 SGHVS and CDR2 FQNEAQ. This chain's CDR3 is CASSPGTGGFQPQHF. CDR3 coding DNA: TGTGCCAGCAGCCCTGGGACAGGGGGCTTTCAGCCCCAGCATTTT.

V usage is TRBV7-8 and J usage is TRBJ2-3; D call uncertain. V was shortened by 6 bases and J by 4 bases, with 14 bases between the two germline ends. The CDR3 length is 14 residues. Germline CDR1 is SGHVS and CDR2 is FQNEAQ. The CDR3 DNA reads TGTGCCAGCAGGTCAACCCGGTCCGCAGATACGCAGTATTTT. Translated, it gives CASRSTRSADTQYF.

The V call is TRBV6-5, the J call TRBJ1-2; possible D gene TRBD1, 6 bases. V shed 8 bases and J shed 8 bases, with 18 bases lying between them. The CDR3 is 13 residues long. Germline V lookup: CDR1 MNHEY, CDR2 SVGAGI. CDR3 region: CASSWGGDNGYTF. The CDR3 region has the DNA TGTGCCAGCTCCTGGGGGGGCGATAACGGCTACACCTTC.